The clone carrying this T cell receptor beta chain rates as medium-sized. TCRdb re-derived calls from the PCR reads in MiXCR, one entry per CDR3 protein. The sample shows around 6,100 distinct CDR3 sequences, less than 30% of them seen only once. The germline gives CDR1 SGHTA, CDR2 FQGNSA. Trimming took off 1 base at V and 1 base at J, with 11 bases between the two ends. This CDR3 has 15 amino acids. These data come from a study of immune characterization of retroperitoneal liposarcoma. What was sequenced was tumor tissue. This chain uses TRBV7-2 with TRBJ2-7; no clear D. This receptor was taken from a female donor with retroperitoneal liposarcoma. As DNA, the CDR3 is TGTGCCAGCAGCTTAGACCGCTCCTTATCCTACGAGCAGTACTTC. Its translation is CASSLDRSLSYEQYF. Full variable domain (outside the CDR3, taken from reference TRBV7-2 and TRBJ2-7): GAGVSQSPSNKVTEKGKDVELRCDPISGHTALYWYRQSLGQGLEFLIYFQGNSAPDKSGLPSDRFSAERTGGSVSTLTIQRTQQEDSAVYLCASSLDRSLSYEQYFGPGTRLTVT.